These T cell receptor beta chains were read from a single sample in a study of monozygotic twins with cystic fibrosis. Measured with immunoSEQ multiplex PCR; TCRdb has only the in-frame clones, and not every one. The sample lists about 24,000 clones, around 93% occurring once. Sequencing was done on a sample of blood. Receptor source: a girl between 2 and 10 years old with cystic fibrosis. The CDR3 runs from the conserved cysteine through the conserved F or W. A D gene is named only where the DNA matches it firmly.

>TRBJ1-1|.|TRBV2
CASSSGGNTEAFF
>TRBJ1-5|.|TRBV10-3
CAISESQDNSNQPQHF
>TRBJ2-3|.|TRBV4-3
CASSQTTRRGTDTQYF
>TRBJ1-5|TRBD1|TRBV7-9
CASSAEGGANSNQPQHF
>TRBJ1-1|.|TRBV12-5
CASGRLGYWTEAFF
>TRBJ1-1|.|TRBV10-2
CASSESRGTEAFF
>TRBJ1-1|.|TRBV7-2
CASSLNPTNTEAFF
>TRBJ1-1|.|TRBV6-6
CASSHPPGGTNTEAFF
>TRBJ2-3|.|TRBV7-9
CASSLGPGGTDTQYF
>TRBJ2-7|.|TRBV18
CASSPQGIASYEQYF
>TRBJ2-2|TRBD2|TRBV5-4
CASSALAGETGELFF
>TRBJ2-1|.|TRBV7-2
CASSRGADGNEQFF
>TRBJ2-5|TRBD2|TRBV14
CASSHVITGTNQETQYF
>TRBJ1-2|.|TRBV4-1
CASSQDDIRDDGYTF
>TRBJ2-1|TRBD2|TRBV30
CAWRASGGAGEQFF
>TRBJ2-7|TRBD2|TRBV6-5
CASSSTSGGVYEQYF
>TRBJ1-2|.|TRBV6-6
CASSSGTKSF
>TRBJ2-7|.|TRBV5-8
CASSPHEQYF
>TRBJ1-6|TRBD1|TRBV6-1
CATRGTGAYNSPLHF
>TRBJ1-2|.|TRBV19
CASLTAPGSGYTF
>TRBJ1-2|.|TRBV5-1
CASSLQGGLDGYTF
>TRBJ1-6|.|TRBV30
CAWDFGLGGVGDSPLHF
>TRBJ1-5|TRBD1|TRBV7-8
CASSDRANQPQHF
>TRBJ2-1|TRBD2|TRBV29-1
CSVGSGAFNEQFF
>TRBJ1-1|TRBD1|TRBV5-1
CASSQTTGGSTEAFF
>TRBJ2-2|.|TRBV19
CASRQNGAGELFF
>TRBJ1-2|TRBD1|TRBV7-2
CASSLEPGQVVPGYTF
>TRBJ1-5|.|TRBV6-5
CASSYSKGEQPQHF
>TRBJ2-7|.|TRBV25-1
CASIHHRAQRHYEQYF
>TRBJ2-5|.|TRBV11-2
CASSLDQETQYF
>TRBJ1-2|TRBD1|TRBV11-2
CASSGVDRENYGYTF
>TRBJ2-7|TRBD2|TRBV7-6
CASSPTSGGTYEQYF
>TRBJ1-5|.|TRBV19
CASSPLWGSQPQHF
>TRBJ2-7|.|TRBV19
CASSIGPQSYEQYF
>TRBJ1-2|.|TRBV5-5
CASSLVGVSWVFFDGYTF